One TCR beta chain is described in this entry. Its antigen is undetermined. Individual cDNA molecules received unique molecular identifiers during library preparation. TCRdb re-called the 5' RACE reads through MiXCR, storing one row per CDR3 protein. The sample holds roughly 120,000 distinct CDR3 sequences, 15% seen once. The sample originates from a study of early T cells in non-severe SARS-CoV-2 infection. Study context: Unsorted whole-blood RNA was sequenced in bulk, leaving chains unpaired.

Study outcomes and limitations: The study's VDJdb matching favored anti-spike CD8 responses and missed private and CD4 specificities.

Germline CDR1 and CDR2: SQVTM and ANQGSEA. V dropped 5 bases and J dropped 5 bases, with 12 bases sitting between them. CDR3 length: 12 residues. This clonotype originated in an adult who was a healthcare worker with PCR-confirmed SARS-CoV-2 infection or an uninfected control (not recorded which). The sequencing input was whole blood. This chain links TRBV29-1 with TRBJ1-2; D unresolved. The CDR3 loop is CSVRFRQYGYTF. The CDR3 DNA is TGCAGCGTTAGATTCAGGCAATATGGCTACACCTTC.